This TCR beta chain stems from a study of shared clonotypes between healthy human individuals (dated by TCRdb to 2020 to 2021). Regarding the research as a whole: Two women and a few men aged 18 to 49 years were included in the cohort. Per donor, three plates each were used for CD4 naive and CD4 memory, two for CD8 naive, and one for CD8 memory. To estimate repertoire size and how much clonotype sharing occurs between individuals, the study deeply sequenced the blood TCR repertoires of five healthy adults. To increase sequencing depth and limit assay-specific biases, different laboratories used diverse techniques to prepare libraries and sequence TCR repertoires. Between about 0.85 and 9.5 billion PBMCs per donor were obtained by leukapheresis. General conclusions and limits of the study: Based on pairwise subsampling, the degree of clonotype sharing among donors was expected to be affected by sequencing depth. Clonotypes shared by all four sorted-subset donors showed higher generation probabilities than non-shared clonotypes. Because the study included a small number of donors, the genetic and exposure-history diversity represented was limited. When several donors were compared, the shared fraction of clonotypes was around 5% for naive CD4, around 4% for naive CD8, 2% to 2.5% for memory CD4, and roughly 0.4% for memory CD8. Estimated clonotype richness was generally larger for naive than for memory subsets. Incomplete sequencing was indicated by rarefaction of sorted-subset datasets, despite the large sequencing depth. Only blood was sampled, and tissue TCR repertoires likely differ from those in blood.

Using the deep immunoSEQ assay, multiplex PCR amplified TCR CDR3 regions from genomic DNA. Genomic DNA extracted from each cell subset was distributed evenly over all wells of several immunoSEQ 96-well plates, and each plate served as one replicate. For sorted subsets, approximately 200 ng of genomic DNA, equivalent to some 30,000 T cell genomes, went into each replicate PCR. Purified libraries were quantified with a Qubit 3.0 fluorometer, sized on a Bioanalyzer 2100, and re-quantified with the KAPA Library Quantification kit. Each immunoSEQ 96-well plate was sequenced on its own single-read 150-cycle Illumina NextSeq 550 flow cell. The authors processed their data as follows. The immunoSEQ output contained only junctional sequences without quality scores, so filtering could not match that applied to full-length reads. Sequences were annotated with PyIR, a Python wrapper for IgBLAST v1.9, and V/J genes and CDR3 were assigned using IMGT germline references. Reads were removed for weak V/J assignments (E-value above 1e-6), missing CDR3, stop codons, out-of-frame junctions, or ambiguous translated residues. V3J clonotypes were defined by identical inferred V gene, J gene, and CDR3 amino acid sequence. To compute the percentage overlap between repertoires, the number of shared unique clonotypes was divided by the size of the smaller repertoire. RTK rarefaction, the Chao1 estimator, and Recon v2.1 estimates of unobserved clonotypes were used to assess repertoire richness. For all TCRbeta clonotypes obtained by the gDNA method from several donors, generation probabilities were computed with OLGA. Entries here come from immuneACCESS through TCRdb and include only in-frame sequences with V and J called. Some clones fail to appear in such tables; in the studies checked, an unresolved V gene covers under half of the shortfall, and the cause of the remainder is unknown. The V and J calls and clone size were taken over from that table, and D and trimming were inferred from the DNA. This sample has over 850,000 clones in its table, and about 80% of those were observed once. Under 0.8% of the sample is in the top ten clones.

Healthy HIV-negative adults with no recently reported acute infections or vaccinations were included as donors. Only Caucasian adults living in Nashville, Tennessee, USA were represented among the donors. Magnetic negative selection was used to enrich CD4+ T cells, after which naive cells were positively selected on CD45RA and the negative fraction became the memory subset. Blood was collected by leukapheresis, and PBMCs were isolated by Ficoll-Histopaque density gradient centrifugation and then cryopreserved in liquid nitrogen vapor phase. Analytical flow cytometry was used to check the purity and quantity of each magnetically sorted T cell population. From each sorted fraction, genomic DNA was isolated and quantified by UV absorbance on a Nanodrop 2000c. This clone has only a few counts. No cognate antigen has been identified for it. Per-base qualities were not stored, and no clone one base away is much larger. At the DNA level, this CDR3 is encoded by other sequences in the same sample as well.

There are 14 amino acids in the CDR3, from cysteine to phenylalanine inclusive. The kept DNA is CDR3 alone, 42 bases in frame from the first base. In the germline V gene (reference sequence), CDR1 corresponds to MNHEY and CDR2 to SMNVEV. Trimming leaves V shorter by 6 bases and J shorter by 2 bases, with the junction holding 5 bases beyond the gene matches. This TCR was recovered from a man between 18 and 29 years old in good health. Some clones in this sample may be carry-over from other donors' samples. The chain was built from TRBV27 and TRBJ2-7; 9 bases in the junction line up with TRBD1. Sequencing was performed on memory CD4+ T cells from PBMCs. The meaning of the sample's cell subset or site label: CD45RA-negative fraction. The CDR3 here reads CASSRTGVTYEQYF. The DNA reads TGTGCCAGCAGCAGGACAGGGGTAACCTACGAGCAGTACTTC.